Presented here are 5 T cell receptor beta chains from one specimen sequenced in a study of T cells in Graves' hyperthyroidism and ophthalmopathy. RNA transcripts gave rise to amplified TCR beta CDR3 regions. Researchers ran a first-round RT-PCR on the TCR CDR3 using the HTBI primer set. TCRdb reprocessed the multiplex PCR reads with MiXCR, giving one entry per CDR3 protein. The sample contains over 400,000 distinct CDR3 sequences, 22% of which appear only once. Sequenced input: blood. These TCRs come from a woman in her 70s with Graves' ophthalmopathy.

This chain joins TRBV4-1 and TRBJ2-1, with D perhaps TRBD1 or TRBD2 (5 bases each). The CDR3 spans 16 residues. V lost 3 bases to trimming and J lost 9 bases, with 21 bases between them. Germline lookup yields CDR1 MGHRA and CDR2 YSYEKL. DNA of the CDR3: TGCGCCAGCAGCCAGATCGGGGAGTCCATAGGGGCTGAGCAGTTCTTC. As protein: CASSQIGESIGAEQFF.

This chain links TRBV24-1 with TRBJ1-3; D is perhaps TRBD1 (6 bases). In germline, CDR1 is KGHDR, CDR2 SFDVKD. The CDR3 runs 14 residues. V gave up 3 bases and J gave up 8 bases, with 13 bases separating them. In DNA, the CDR3 is TGTGCCACCAGTGATCCCAGGGGTGATGACACCATATATTTT. Encoded protein: CATSDPRGDDTIYF.

This chain connects TRBV19 to TRBJ2-1, with TRBD2 identical over 8 bases. Losses at the gene ends were 8 bases for V and 3 bases for J; bases not matched to a gene: 6. The CDR3 has 14 residues. Germline CDR1 and CDR2: LNHDA and SQIVND (reference sequence). The CDR3 spells CASQRESRYNEQFF. DNA for the CDR3: TGTGCCAGTCAGCGGGAGAGCCGCTACAATGAGCAGTTCTTC.

This clonotype was counted many times. The rearrangement joins TRBV10-3 to TRBJ1-5, with D uncertain. Germline CDR1 and CDR2: ENHRY and SYGVKD. The CDR3 contains 14 residues. The germline V and J ends were trimmed by 2 bases and 5 bases, with 10 bases remaining between them. As DNA, the CDR3 is TGTGCCATCAGTGAGAAGGTTGTCGATCAGCCCCAGCATTTT. It translates to CAISEKVVDQPQHF.

The chain uses TRBV9 and TRBJ2-5, with 9 bases aligning to TRBD2. The junction had 8 bases not matched to a gene; V was cut back by 3 bases and J by 5 bases. Per germline, CDR1 SGDLS and CDR2 YYNGEE. This CDR3 spans 15 amino acids. The CDR3 DNA sequence: TGTGCCAGCAGCGGAGGAGGGACTAGCCAGGAGACCCAGTACTTC. This translates into CASSGGGTSQETQYF.